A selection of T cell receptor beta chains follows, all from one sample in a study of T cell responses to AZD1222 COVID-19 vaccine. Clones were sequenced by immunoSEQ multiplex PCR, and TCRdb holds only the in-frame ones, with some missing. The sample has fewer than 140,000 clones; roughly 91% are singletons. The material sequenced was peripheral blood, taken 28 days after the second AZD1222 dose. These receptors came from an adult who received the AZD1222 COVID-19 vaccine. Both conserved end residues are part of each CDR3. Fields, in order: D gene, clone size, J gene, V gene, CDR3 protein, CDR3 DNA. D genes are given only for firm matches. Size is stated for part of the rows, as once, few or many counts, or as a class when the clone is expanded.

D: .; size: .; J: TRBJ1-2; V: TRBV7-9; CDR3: CASSLPGAYGYTF; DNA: TGTGCCAGCAGCTTACCAGGGGCCTATGGCTACACCTTC
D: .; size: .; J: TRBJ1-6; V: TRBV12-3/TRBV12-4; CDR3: CASMVRGNSPLHF; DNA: TGTGCCAGCATGGTTAGAGGGAATTCACCCCTCCACTTT
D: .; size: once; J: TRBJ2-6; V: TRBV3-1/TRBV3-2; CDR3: CASSEVSGANVLTF; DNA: TGTGCCAGCAGCGAGGTTTCTGGGGCCAACGTCCTGACTTTC
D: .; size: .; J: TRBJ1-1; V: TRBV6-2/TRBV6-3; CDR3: CASSYTSQGWPEAFF; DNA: TGTGCCAGCAGTTACACCTCCCAGGGTTGGCCTGAAGCTTTCTTT
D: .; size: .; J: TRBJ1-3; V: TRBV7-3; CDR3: CASSSIGGPGNTIYF; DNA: TGTGCCAGCAGCTCCATAGGGGGTCCTGGAAACACCATATATTTT
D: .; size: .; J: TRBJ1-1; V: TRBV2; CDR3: CASQDLSLGNTEAFF; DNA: TGTGCCAGCCAGGATCTATCTCTCGGGAACACTGAAGCTTTCTTT
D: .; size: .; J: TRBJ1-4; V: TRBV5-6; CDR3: CASSLFQPREKLFF; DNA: TGTGCCAGCAGCTTATTCCAGCCCCGAGAAAAACTGTTTTTT
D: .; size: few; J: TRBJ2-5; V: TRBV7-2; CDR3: CASSTYQETQYF; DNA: TGTGCCAGCAGCACGTACCAAGAGACCCAGTACTTC
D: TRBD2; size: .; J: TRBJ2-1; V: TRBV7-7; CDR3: CASSPRAGERNEQFF; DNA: TGTGCTAGCAGCCCCCGAGCGGGGGAGAGGAATGAGCAGTTCTTC
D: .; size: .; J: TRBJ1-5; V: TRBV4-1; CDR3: CASSHAGTLNQPQHF; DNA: TGCGCCAGCAGCCACGCCGGGACACTTAATCAGCCCCAGCATTTT
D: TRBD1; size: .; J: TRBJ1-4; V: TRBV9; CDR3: CASSGQGGNEKLFF; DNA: TGTGCCAGCAGCGGTCAGGGGGGGAATGAAAAACTGTTTTTT
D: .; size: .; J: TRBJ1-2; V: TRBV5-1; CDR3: CASHSGDVRGYTF; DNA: TGCGCCAGTCACAGCGGGGACGTTCGCGGCTACACCTTC
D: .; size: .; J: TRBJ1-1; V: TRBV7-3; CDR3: CASSLDRNTEAFF; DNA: TGTGCCAGCAGCTTAGACAGAAACACTGAAGCTTTCTTT
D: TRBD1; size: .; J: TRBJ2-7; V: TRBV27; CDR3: CASRRSGTGYFFYEQYF; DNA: TGTGCCAGCAGGCGCTCTGGGACAGGTTATTTTTTCTACGAGCAGTACTTC
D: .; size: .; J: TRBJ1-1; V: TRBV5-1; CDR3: CASSWTENTEAFF; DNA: TGCGCCAGCAGCTGGACAGAGAACACTGAAGCTTTCTTT
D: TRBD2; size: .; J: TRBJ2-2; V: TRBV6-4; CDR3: CASSEPNSGEYTGELFF; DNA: TGTGCCAGCAGTGAGCCCAATAGCGGGGAGTACACCGGGGAGCTGTTTTTT
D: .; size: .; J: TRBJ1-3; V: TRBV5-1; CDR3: CASSLDGGRPGNTIYF; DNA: TGCGCCAGCAGCTTGGATGGAGGGCGCCCTGGAAACACCATATATTTT
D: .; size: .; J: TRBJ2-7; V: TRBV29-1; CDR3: CSAGRTESSYEQYF; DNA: TGCAGCGCGGGGCGCACCGAGAGCTCCTACGAGCAGTACTTC
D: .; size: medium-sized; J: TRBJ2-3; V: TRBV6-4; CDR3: CASSVDSDTDTQYF; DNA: TGTGCCAGCAGTGTCGACAGCGACACAGATACGCAGTATTTT
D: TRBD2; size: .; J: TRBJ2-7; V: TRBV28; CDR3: CASSSGGALSSYEQYF; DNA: TGTGCCAGCAGTAGCGGGGGGGCCCTGAGCTCCTACGAGCAGTACTTC
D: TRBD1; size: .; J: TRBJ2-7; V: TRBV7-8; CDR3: CASSFAGQGSYEQYF; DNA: TGTGCCAGCAGCTTCGCCGGACAGGGGTCGTACGAGCAGTACTTC
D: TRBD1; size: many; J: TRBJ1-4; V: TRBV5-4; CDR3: CASSSGQGAFREKLFF; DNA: TGTGCCAGCAGCTCTGGACAGGGGGCGTTTCGTGAAAAACTGTTTTTT
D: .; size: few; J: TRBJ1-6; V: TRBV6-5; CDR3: CASHRDATRSPLHF; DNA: TGTGCCAGTCACCGGGACGCAACTCGTTCACCCCTCCACTTT
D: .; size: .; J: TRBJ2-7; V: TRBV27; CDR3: CASSLVGTSGEQYF; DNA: TGTGCCAGCAGTTTGGTGGGGACGTCGGGCGAGCAGTACTTC
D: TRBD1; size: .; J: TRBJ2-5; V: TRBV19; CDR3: CASTSSGQDRETQYF; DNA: TGTGCCAGTACCTCCTCCGGACAGGACCGAGAGACCCAGTACTTC
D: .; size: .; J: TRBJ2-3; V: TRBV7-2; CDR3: CASSPRDNGVVDTQYF; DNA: TGTGCCAGCAGCCCTAGGGACAACGGGGTGGTAGATACGCAGTATTTT